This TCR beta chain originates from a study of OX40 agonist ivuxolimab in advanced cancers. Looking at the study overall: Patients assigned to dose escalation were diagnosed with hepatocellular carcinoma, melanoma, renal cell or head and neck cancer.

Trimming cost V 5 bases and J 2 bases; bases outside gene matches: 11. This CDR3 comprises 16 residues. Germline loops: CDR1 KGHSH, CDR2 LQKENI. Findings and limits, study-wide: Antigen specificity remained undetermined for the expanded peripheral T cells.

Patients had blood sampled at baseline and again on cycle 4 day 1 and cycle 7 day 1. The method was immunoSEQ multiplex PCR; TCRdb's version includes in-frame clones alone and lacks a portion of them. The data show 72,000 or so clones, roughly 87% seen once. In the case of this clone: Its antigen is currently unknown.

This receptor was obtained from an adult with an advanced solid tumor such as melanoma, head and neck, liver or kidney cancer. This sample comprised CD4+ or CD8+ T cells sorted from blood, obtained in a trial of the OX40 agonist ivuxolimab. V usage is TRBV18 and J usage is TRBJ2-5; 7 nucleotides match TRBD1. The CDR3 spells CASSTGVLGPQETQYF. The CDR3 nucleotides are TGTGCCAGCTCAACAGGGGTCCTGGGTCCTCAAGAGACCCAGTACTTC.